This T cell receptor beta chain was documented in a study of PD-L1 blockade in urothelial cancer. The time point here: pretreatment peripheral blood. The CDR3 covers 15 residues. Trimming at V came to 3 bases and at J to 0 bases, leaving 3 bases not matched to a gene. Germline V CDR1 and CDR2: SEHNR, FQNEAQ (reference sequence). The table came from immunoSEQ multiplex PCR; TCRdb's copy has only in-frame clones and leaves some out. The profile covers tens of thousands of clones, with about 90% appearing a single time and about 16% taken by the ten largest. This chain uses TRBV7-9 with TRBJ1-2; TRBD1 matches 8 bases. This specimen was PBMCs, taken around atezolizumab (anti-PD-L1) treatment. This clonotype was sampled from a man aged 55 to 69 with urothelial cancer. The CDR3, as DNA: TGTGCCAGCAGCTTTGCGGACAGGGCTAACTATGGCTACACCTTC. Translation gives CASSFADRANYGYTF.